The 7 T cell receptor beta chains presented below share a single source sample, sequenced in a study of blood T cell repertoires in COVID-19. Method: immunoSEQ multiplex PCR; TCRdb's copy keeps in-frame clones and lacks some. Of roughly 6,800 clones in the sample, roughly 88% were seen once. Sample: peripheral blood. The source is a human donor with active COVID-19. The donor label of this sample is uncertain.

This clone appeared a single time. The J gene is TRBJ2-3, the V gene TRBV4-1; possibly TRBD2 for D (5 bases). Germline CDR1 MGHRA, CDR2 YSYEKL. The CDR3 length is 19 residues. V was trimmed by 4 bases and J by 1 base, leaving 24 bases between them. The CDR3 loop reads CASSPKPPMMAEGTDTQYF. The CDR3 coding sequence is TGCGCCAGCAGCCCCAAGCCCCCAATGATGGCGGAGGGCACAGATACGCAGTATTTT.

In this sample, this clone turned up a few times. The gene calls are TRBV28 and TRBJ1-2; TRBD1 matches at 12 bases. Looked up from germline, CDR1 is MDHEN and CDR2 is SYDVKM. With V trimmed by 10 bases and J by 8 bases, 14 bases remained unmatched. There are 15 residues in the CDR3. The CDR3 nucleotides are TGTGCCACCCTCTCGCCGGGACAGGGGGCGCGGGGCTACACCTTC. The encoded protein is CATLSPGQGARGYTF.

The chain recombines TRBV7-2 with TRBJ2-6, with D unclear. CDR1 is SGHTA and CDR2 is FQGNSA in the germline V gene. V lost 3 bases to trimming and J lost 1 base, with 10 bases between them. This CDR3 is 16 amino acids long. This CDR3 reads CASSLGSQSGANVLTF. DNA for the CDR3: TGTGCCAGCAGCTTGGGCAGCCAATCTGGGGCCAACGTCCTGACTTTC.

The chain carries TRBV6-2 or TRBV6-3 and TRBJ1-1; 7 bases are shared with TRBD1. Germline V gene sequence: CDR1 MNHEY, CDR2 SVGEGT. The CDR3 totals 13 residues. V trimming: 5 bases; J trimming: 3 bases; junction bases outside the gene matches: 3. In nucleotides, the CDR3 is TGTGCCAGCAGTCGAGGACAGGACACTGAAGCTTTCTTT. It encodes CASSRGQDTEAFF.

The chain has TRBV19 and TRBJ1-2; 11 bases fit TRBD1. This CDR3 is built from 13 residues. The germline CDR1 and CDR2 sequences are LNHDA and SQIVND (reference sequence). Trimming at V came to 7 bases and at J to 8 bases, leaving 6 bases not matched to a gene. As DNA, the CDR3 is TGTGCCAGTAACCCGGACAGGGGGCTCGGCTACACCTTC. Translation gives CASNPDRGLGYTF.

This clone was detected a few times. V and J are TRBV6-5 and TRBJ2-5, with 7 bases that match TRBD2. The CDR3 has 13 amino acids. In germline, CDR1 is MNHEY, CDR2 SVGAGI. V gave up 6 bases and J gave up 4 bases; unmatched junction bases: 5. The CDR3 sequence is CASRQGGGETQYF. CDR3 in DNA: TGTGCCAGCAGGCAGGGCGGGGGAGAGACCCAGTACTTC.

This chain joins TRBV5-1 and TRBJ2-1; 10 nucleotides align to TRBD2. V was clipped by 1 base and J by 1 base; unmatched bases: 8. The CDR3 length is 18 residues. CDR1 is SGHRS, CDR2 YFSETQ, per germline. The CDR3 loop is CASSLLQRGGRSYNEQFF. The DNA of the CDR3 is TGCGCCAGCAGCTTGCTTCAGCGGGGGGGCCGATCCTACAATGAGCAGTTCTTC.